This T cell receptor (beta chain) was observed in a study of early T cells in non-severe SARS-CoV-2 infection. About the research overall: It was bulk RNA from unsorted whole blood that was sequenced, and the chains were unpaired. Study-level findings and limits: Private and CD4 specificities were missed by VDJdb matching, skewed to anti-spike CD8.

This clonotype showed up many times. Its antigen is as yet unknown. The V gene's germline CDR1 is SQVTM and CDR2 ANQGSEA. This CDR3 contains 11 residues. V was shortened by 0 bases and J by 3 bases, with 3 bases between the two germline ends. Unique molecular identifiers tagged individual cDNA molecules. TCRdb processed the 5' RACE reads anew with MiXCR; each CDR3 protein has one entry. The table records over 50,000 distinct CDR3 sequences, 10% to 15% of them present only once. This clonotype was obtained from an adult who was a healthcare worker with PCR-confirmed SARS-CoV-2 infection or an uninfected control (not recorded which). The sample comprised whole blood. The genes are TRBV29-1 and TRBJ2-7, with D hard to call. The CDR3 DNA is TGCAGCGTTGAAGAAAGCTACGAGCAGTACTTC. This codes for CSVEESYEQYF.